The 9 T cell receptor beta chains presented below share a single source sample, sequenced in a study of T cells in Graves' hyperthyroidism and ophthalmopathy. RNA transcripts yielded amplified TCR beta CDR3 regions. First-round RT-PCR targeting the TCR CDR3 was performed with the HTBI primer set. TCRdb reprocessed the multiplex PCR reads via MiXCR and lists one record per CDR3 protein. The sample consists of 500,000 to 650,000 distinct CDR3 sequences, 17% of them appearing once. Sample: blood. These receptors originate from a woman between 18 and 29 years old with Graves' ophthalmopathy.

At least ten counts were recorded for this clonotype. The chain recombines TRBV6-2 or TRBV6-3 with TRBJ1-1; D is undetermined. Germline CDR1 MNHEY, CDR2 SVGEGT. This CDR3 comprises 13 residues. Trimming cost V 2 bases and J 4 bases, with 8 bases left between them. CDR3 coding DNA: TGTGCCAGCAGTTACGAGGGCGGCACTGAAGCTTTCTTT. Translation: CASSYEGGTEAFF.

This clonotype was counted ten times or more. The gene calls are TRBV7-6 and TRBJ1-1; D gene unclear. CDR1 and CDR2 (germline): SGHVS, FNYEAQ. The CDR3 length is 14 residues. V lost 2 bases and J 0 bases, leaving 7 bases between the germline ends. In DNA, the CDR3 is TGTGCCAGCAGCTTAAGTCCGATGAACACTGAAGCTTTCTTT. Translated: CASSLSPMNTEAFF.

The rearrangement uses TRBV5-4 and TRBJ1-2; 8 bases are a match to TRBD1. The germline gives CDR1 SGHNT, CDR2 YYREEE (reference sequence). J gave up 8 bases and V 3 bases, and 9 bases lay outside the gene matches. The CDR3 length is 14 residues. CDR3 nucleotide sequence: TGTGCCAGCAGCTCAGGACAGGGCTTTGAAGGCTACACCTTC. It specifies CASSSGQGFEGYTF.

The DNA of the CDR3 is TGCAGTGCTAGAGCCACCCTAGCGGGAGGGTACAATGAGCAGTTCTTC. Translation gives CSARATLAGGYNEQFF. J is TRBJ2-1 and V is TRBV20-1; 12 bases align to TRBD2. Germline CDR1 is DFQATT and CDR2 is SNEGSKA (reference sequence). Losses at the gene ends were 1 base for V and 4 bases for J; bases not matched to a gene: 5. This CDR3 contains 16 residues.

This clonotype showed up many times. This CDR3 reads CASSFGLAGGTGELFF. CDR3 sequence (DNA): TGTGCCAGCAGTTTCGGGCTAGCGGGAGGTACCGGGGAGCTGTTTTTT. The V and J genes are TRBV12-3 or TRBV12-4 and TRBJ2-2; 11 nucleotides agree with TRBD2. J was trimmed by 5 bases and V by 3 bases; bases with no gene match: 5. The CDR3 length is 16 residues.

Concerning this clonotype itself: At one of its ends the junction is not consistent with the germline gene, which may arise from a read error. The rearrangement joins TRBV4-1 to TRBJ1-3, with unresolved D. Germline assignment: CDR1 MGHRA and CDR2 YSYEKL. The CDR3 is 15 amino acids. In DNA form, the CDR3 reads TGTGCCAGCAGCCAAGACTCTTACTCTGGAAACACCATATATTTT. Protein sequence: CASSQDSYSGNTIYF.

DNA of the CDR3: TGTGCCTGGAGTGTACAGCGGACTAGCGGGCCCGAGCAGTACTTC. It encodes CAWSVQRTSGPEQYF. The chain has TRBV30 and TRBJ2-7; TRBD2 matches at 11 bases. J gave up 6 bases and V 0 bases, and 7 bases lay outside the gene matches. The length of the CDR3 is 15 residues. Germline V CDR1 and CDR2: GTSNPN, SVGIG (reference sequence). The variable domain in full, with the rest retrieved from reference TRBV30 and TRBJ2-7, is SQTIHQWPATLVQPVGSPLSLECTVEGTSNPNLYWYRQAAGRGLQLLFYSVGIGQISSEVPQNLSASRPQDRQFILSSKKLLLSDSGFYLCAWSVQRTSGPEQYFGPGTRLTVT.

This clonotype has just a few counts. This chain links TRBV5-6 with TRBJ1-4; D not resolved. In germline, CDR1 is SGHDT, CDR2 YYEEEE. The CDR3 extends over 17 amino acids. The V end lost 2 bases, the J end lost 7 bases, and 21 bases lay between the germline ends. The DNA of the CDR3 is TGTGCCAGCAGCTTCCAAAGGAGGGTTAAGGGTATTGAAAAACTGTTTTTT. Amino acids: CASSFQRRVKGIEKLFF.

This clonotype was observed many times. This chain connects TRBV7-3 to TRBJ2-5, with 8 bases matching TRBD1. The CDR3 contains 14 residues. The V segment lost 6 bases and the J segment 5 bases; nucleotides outside the gene matches: 8. The germline gives CDR1 SGHTA, CDR2 FQGTGA. The CDR3 bases are TGTGCCAGCAGTTCGACAGGGGCCGGGGAGACCCAGTACTTC. This codes for CASSSTGAGETQYF.